Each of the 9 T cell receptor beta chains below was sequenced from the same sample in a study of shared clonotypes between healthy human individuals. Repertoires were generated with immunoSEQ multiplex PCR, while TCRdb's copy carries only in-frame clones and drops some. The table lists 2 million to 2.5 million clones, about 93% of them singletons. Naive CD8 cells were CD45RO-negative, positively selected for CCR7, excluding terminally differentiated effector memory CD45RA+ cells. The sample was naive CD8+ T cells from PBMCs. The receptors here all came from a man between 18 and 35 years old in good health. Some clones in this sample may be carry-over from other donors' samples.

The rearrangement uses TRBV5-1 and TRBJ2-5; a weak D match, TRBD2 (5 bases). CDR1 is SGHRS and CDR2 is YFSETQ in the germline V gene. The CDR3 loop spans 13 amino acids. With 2 bases removed from V and 4 bases from J, the gap between germline ends came to 9 bases. The CDR3 nucleotides are TGCGCCAGCAGCTTCTCACGGGGAGAGACCCAGTACTTC. This translates into CASSFSRGETQYF. Full variable domain (rest looked up from reference TRBV5-1 and TRBJ2-5): KAGVTQTPRYLIKTRGQQVTLSCSPISGHRSVSWYQQTPGQGLQFLFEYFSETQRNKGNFPGRFSGRQFSNSRSEMNVSTLELGDSALYLCASSFSRGETQYFGPGTRLLVL.

This clone was seen once. V is TRBV29-1 and J is TRBJ2-7; 11 bases match TRBD1. This CDR3 contains 14 residues. Germline CDR1 is SQVTM and CDR2 is ANQGSEA. V shed 7 bases and J 4 bases; nucleotides not matched to a gene: 9. The CDR3 is CSGRVGQGAYEQYF. The CDR3 nucleotides are TGCAGCGGTCGCGTAGGACAGGGGGCGTACGAGCAGTACTTC.

The chain is built from TRBV2 and TRBJ1-1; D uncertain. The germline V gene encodes CDR1 SNHLY and CDR2 FYNNEI. The CDR3 totals 12 residues. V was trimmed by 11 bases and J by 1 base, leaving 11 bases between them. CDR3 nucleotides: TGTGCCCACGGGAGAAGGAACACTGAAGCTTTCTTT. Its protein product is CAHGRRNTEAFF.

The chain links TRBV18 to TRBJ2-7; 8 positions agree with TRBD1. V lost 0 bases and J lost 7; bases outside the gene matches: 14. The CDR3 is made up of 17 amino acids. Germline assignment: CDR1 KGHSH and CDR2 LQKENI. For the CDR3, the DNA is TGTGCCAGCTCACCACCGTTCTTGGCAGGGGGCAAGAGTGAGCAGTACTTC. This gives the protein CASSPPFLAGGKSEQYF. Full variable domain (rest looked up from reference TRBV18 and TRBJ2-7): NAGVMQNPRHLVRRRGQEARLRCSPMKGHSHVYWYRQLPEEGLKFMVYLQKENIIDESGMPKERFSAEFPKEGPSILRIQQVVRGDSAAYFCASSPPFLAGGKSEQYFGPGTRLTVT.

The chain combines TRBV7-8 with TRBJ2-1; tentative D call: TRBD2 (6 bases). The V gene's germline CDR1 is SGHVS and CDR2 FQNEAQ. V dropped 5 bases and J dropped 5 bases, with 13 bases sitting between them. CDR3 length: 14 amino acids. The CDR3, as DNA: TGTGCCAGCAGCGCGGGACTCCGGGACAATGAGCAGTTCTTC. The encoded protein is CASSAGLRDNEQFF.

The genes are TRBV14 and TRBJ2-7; D is perhaps TRBD1 or TRBD2 (5 bases each). Germline CDR1 and CDR2: SGHDN and FVKESK. The CDR3 sequence is 14 residues long. Trimming stripped 0 bases from V and 2 bases from J, with 8 bases between. The CDR3 region is CASSQESGPYEQYF. CDR3 DNA: TGTGCCAGCAGCCAAGAATCGGGGCCCTACGAGCAGTACTTC.

The J gene is TRBJ2-7, the V gene TRBV9; 7 bases match TRBD1. V dropped 4 bases and J dropped 2; count of bases not matched to a gene: 12. Germline V lookup: CDR1 SGDLS, CDR2 YYNGEE. The CDR3 totals 16 residues. For the CDR3, the DNA is TGTGCCAGCAGCTTATCCCCGGACAGGCAGGCCTACGAGCAGTACTTC. It specifies CASSLSPDRQAYEQYF.

This chain uses TRBV9 with TRBJ2-5; D possibly matches TRBD1 or TRBD2 (5 bases each). V was pared by 3 bases and J by 5 bases, with 17 bases between. The CDR3 extends over 15 amino acids. Germline values: CDR1 SGDLS, CDR2 YYNGEE. CDR3 in amino acids: CASSGGRTSRETQYF. CDR3 DNA: TGTGCCAGCAGCGGGGGGAGAACTAGTCGGGAGACCCAGTACTTC.

J is TRBJ1-2 and V is TRBV6-1; D call uncertain. Germline assignment: CDR1 MNHNS and CDR2 SASEGT. This CDR3 spans 16 amino acids. V was clipped by 4 bases and J by 3 bases, with 18 bases between them. The CDR3 region is CASSVLLEGLDYGYTF. Here the CDR3 DNA reads TGTGCCAGCAGTGTACTCCTCGAAGGGTTGGACTATGGCTACACCTTC.